The 6 T cell receptor beta chains given below trace back to one sample, sequenced in a study of T-cell reconstitution after alpha-beta-depleted transplantation in children. Preparation of the TCRbeta library used unique molecular identifiers. MiXCR was run by TCRdb on the PCR reads, yielding one entry per CDR3 protein. The sample lists some 460,000 distinct CDR3 sequences; 15% to 20% were seen once. Sequencing used PBMCs, mostly from graft donor cells, obtained 360 days after TCRalphabeta/CD19-depleted stem cell transplant. These receptor sequences come from a boy under three years old who had a stem cell transplant for Wiskott-Aldrich syndrome, so the T cells may come from the graft donor.

This clonotype was counted a few times. This sequence joins TRBV6-5 and TRBJ2-7; TRBD2 aligns across 8 bases. The junction had 11 bases not matched to a gene; V was cut back by 4 bases and J by 3 bases. Germline CDR1 and CDR2: MNHEY and SVGAGI. This CDR3 region has 16 residues. The CDR3 nucleotides are TGTGCCAGCAGTTCTCCCTCGGGAGGGACCTACTACGAGCAGTACTTC. Its protein product is CASSSPSGGTYYEQYF.

The chain has TRBV24-1 and TRBJ2-1; 7 nucleotides match TRBD2. Germline CDR1 KGHDR, CDR2 SFDVKD. V shed 3 bases and J 12 bases; nucleotides not matched to a gene: 10. This CDR3 comprises 14 residues. Here the CDR3 DNA reads TGTGCCACCAGTGATCCGACACAGCGGGGCGTGCAGTTCTTC. It translates to CATSDPTQRGVQFF.

This clonotype occurred many times. The DNA of the CDR3 is TGCAGTGCTAGAGACCCCCGACAAGGAGGGGCCAACGTCCTGACTTTC. It codes for CSARDPRQGGANVLTF. This chain connects TRBV20-1 to TRBJ2-6; no reliable D call. Germline loops: CDR1 DFQATT, CDR2 SNEGSKA (reference sequence). This CDR3 is 16 amino acids long. V lost 0 bases and J 4 bases, leaving 13 bases between the germline ends.

The V gene is TRBV29-1, the J gene TRBJ2-1, with D possibly being TRBD1 (6 bases). The V gene's germline CDR1 is SQVTM and CDR2 ANQGSEA. The CDR3 has 15 amino acids. Trimming removed 4 bases from V and 0 bases from J, with 13 bases in between. The CDR3 DNA reads as TGCAGCGTTGGGGGGCTCCTGAGCTCCTACAATGAGCAGTTCTTC. The encoded protein is CSVGGLLSSYNEQFF.

The chain combines TRBV5-4 with TRBJ2-4; tentative D call: TRBD2 (5 bases). The CDR3 is 20 amino acids. The V gene's germline CDR1 is SGHNT and CDR2 YYREEE (reference sequence). Trimming took off 6 bases at V and 0 bases at J, with 28 bases between the two ends. The CDR3 here is CASTPSAGTPTTLAKNIQYF. Written as DNA, the CDR3 is TGTGCCAGCACTCCTTCGGCGGGCACCCCTACGACTCTAGCCAAAAACATTCAGTACTTC.

This clonotype was seen more than once but under ten times. The CDR3 spells CSVGQGTETQYF. The CDR3 bases are TGCAGCGTTGGGCAGGGGACAGAGACCCAGTACTTC. V and J are TRBV29-1 and TRBJ2-5; D perhaps matches TRBD1 (6 bases). This CDR3 is 12 amino acids long. V was pared by 4 bases and J by 4 bases, with 10 bases between. Germline V gene sequence: CDR1 SQVTM, CDR2 ANQGSEA.